This passage covers 26 T cell receptor beta chains from one sample sequenced in a study of T-cell reconstitution after alpha-beta-depleted transplantation in children. Unique molecular identifiers tagged the TCRbeta library. TCRdb passed the PCR reads through MiXCR, listing each CDR3 protein once. The sample includes about 540,000 distinct CDR3 sequences, 15% to 20% of them seen just once. The sample consisted of PBMCs from the stem cell graft donor, taken from the stem cell graft. Receptors were obtained from a human donor who donated a stem cell graft to a child with acute lymphoblastic leukemia.

V gene TRBV9 combines with J gene TRBJ2-1; D unresolved. Germline CDR1 is SGDLS and CDR2 is YYNGEE. The CDR3 loop spans 14 amino acids. The V and J ends lost 0 bases and 6 bases respectively, with 10 bases between them. The CDR3 spells CASSVGILPNEQFF. As DNA, the CDR3 is TGTGCCAGCAGCGTAGGGATCCTCCCCAATGAGCAGTTCTTC.

V usage is TRBV29-1 and J usage is TRBJ2-1, with unresolved D. V was shortened by 0 bases and J by 9 bases, with 9 bases between the two germline ends. This CDR3 comprises 12 residues. Germline CDR1 and CDR2: SQVTM and ANQGSEA. CDR3 protein: CSVEEAQPEQFF. The DNA for the CDR3 is TGCAGCGTTGAAGAGGCACAGCCTGAGCAGTTCTTC.

The rearrangement joins TRBV19 to TRBJ1-2; D gene unclear. The V end lost 0 bases, the J end lost 4 bases, and 15 bases lay between the germline ends. The germline V gene encodes CDR1 LNHDA and CDR2 SQIVND (reference sequence). The length of the CDR3 is 16 residues. CDR3 in amino acids: CASSIEVRNERYGYTF. The CDR3 DNA is TGTGCCAGTAGTATAGAGGTACGGAACGAACGCTATGGCTACACCTTC.

This clonotype was seen only a few times. The chain employs TRBV4-1 and TRBJ2-2, with 11 bases aligning to TRBD2. CDR3 length equals 16 residues. J gave up 6 bases and V 4 bases, and 7 bases lay outside the gene matches. Germline CDR1 and CDR2: MGHRA and YSYEKL. CDR3 region: CASSPSYSGRAGELFF. The CDR3 DNA sequence: TGCGCCAGCAGCCCTTCGTATAGCGGGAGGGCCGGGGAGCTGTTTTTT.

The chain recombines TRBV7-9 with TRBJ1-2; no reliable D call. This CDR3 is 12 amino acids long. The germline V gene has CDR1 SEHNR and CDR2 FQNEAQ (reference sequence). V shed 10 bases and J shed 4 bases, with 13 bases lying between them. As DNA, the CDR3 is TGTGCCACCACGACGGGGAGCTATGGCTACACCTTC. Translating gives CATTTGSYGYTF.

This clonotype showed up just a few times. This sequence joins TRBV11-2 and TRBJ2-7, with 11 nucleotides matching TRBD2. CDR3 size: 17 residues. V was clipped by 5 bases and J by 3 bases; unmatched bases: 12. Germline V lookup: CDR1 SGHAT, CDR2 FQNNGV. CDR3 protein: CASSPFLASGGYYEQYF. In nucleotides, the CDR3 is TGTGCCAGCAGCCCCTTTCTCGCTAGCGGGGGGTACTACGAGCAGTACTTC.

This sequence joins TRBV7-9 and TRBJ1-5, with 7 bases that match TRBD1. Germline V gene sequence: CDR1 SEHNR, CDR2 FQNEAQ (reference sequence). The junction had 8 bases not matched to a gene; V was cut back by 5 bases and J by 1 base. The CDR3 spans 16 residues. The CDR3 region is CASSNQDRESNQPQHF. The CDR3, as DNA: TGTGCCAGCAGCAATCAAGACAGGGAGAGCAATCAGCCCCAGCATTTT.

V and J are TRBV6-1 and TRBJ1-2; maybe TRBD1 (6 bases). Trimming took 1 base from V and 4 from J, leaving 16 bases between them. The CDR3 loop spans 16 amino acids. Germline-derived CDR1 and CDR2 are MNHNS and SASEGT. The CDR3 DNA reads as TGTGCCAGCAGTGAAGAAGTAGGGGGACCCTTCTATGGCTACACCTTC. Translated: CASSEEVGGPFYGYTF.

This clonotype was picked up a small number of times. J is TRBJ2-7 and V is TRBV19, with D possibly being TRBD1 (5 bases). Trimming stripped 4 bases from V and 7 bases from J, with 17 bases between. Per the germline V gene, CDR1 is LNHDA and CDR2 is SQIVND (reference sequence). The CDR3 totals 14 residues. The CDR3 here is CASSKDTGPWEQYF. The DNA of the CDR3 is TGTGCCAGTAGTAAGGACACTGGACCTTGGGAGCAGTACTTC.

The chain joins TRBV20-1 to TRBJ2-3, with D perhaps matching TRBD2 (6 bases). The germline gives CDR1 DFQATT, CDR2 SNEGSKA (reference sequence). Between the trimmed V and J ends, which lost 6 bases and 1 base, there was a span of 14 bases. CDR3 length equals 14 residues. This chain's CDR3 is CSAHPQRGTDTQYF. The DNA of the CDR3 is TGCAGTGCCCATCCCCAGCGGGGCACAGATACGCAGTATTTT.

The genes are TRBV6-5 and TRBJ2-2; D is ambiguous. The CDR3 is 14 residues long. Germline CDR1 reads MNHEY; CDR2 reads SVGAGI. Trimming pared 0 bases from V and 5 bases from J, leaving 7 bases between. DNA of the CDR3: TGTGCCAGCAGTTACTCGATGGGAACCGGGGAGCTGTTTTTT. It translates to CASSYSMGTGELFF.

The table lists this clonotype with many counts. The chain combines TRBV9 with TRBJ2-1; tentatively, D is TRBD2 (6 bases). CDR3 length: 15 amino acids. Trimming removed 0 bases at V and 6 bases at J, with 13 bases between. The V gene's germline CDR1 is SGDLS and CDR2 YYNGEE. CDR3 in DNA: TGTGCCAGCAGCGTAGTTAGTAGCGGTTCCAATGAGCAGTTCTTC. Protein: CASSVVSSGSNEQFF.

This chain connects TRBV29-1 to TRBJ1-1, with 7 bases that match TRBD1. The germline V gene has CDR1 SQVTM and CDR2 ANQGSEA. V shed 0 bases, J shed 1 base, and the junction held 5 bases outside the gene matches. The CDR3 runs to 15 residues. CDR3: CSVEDEGDRNTEAFF. The DNA for the CDR3 is TGCAGCGTTGAAGACGAAGGGGACAGGAACACTGAAGCTTTCTTT.

As concerns this clonotype: Sequence at one end of the junction differs from germline and may be a read error. CDR3 DNA: TGTGCTAGTGGTTTGGTATGGGACATTAGCTTC. Translation gives CASGLVWDISF. The gene calls are TRBV12-5 and TRBJ2-7; tentative D call: TRBD1 (6 bases). There are 11 residues in the CDR3. CDR1 and CDR2 from the germline V gene are LGHNT and FRNRAP.

This clonotype was counted only a few times. The chain is built from TRBV6-2 or TRBV6-3 and TRBJ2-3; 8 bases agree with TRBD2. The CDR3 length is 17 residues. The junction had 11 bases not matched to a gene; V was cut back by 2 bases and J by 4 bases. Germline CDR1 MNHEY, CDR2 SVGEGT. CDR3 in amino acids: CASSYPSFSGSPDTQYF. CDR3 nucleotide sequence: TGTGCCAGCAGTTACCCCTCGTTCAGCGGGAGCCCAGATACGCAGTATTTT.

This clonotype was observed a handful of times. The V gene is TRBV14, the J gene TRBJ2-7; no definite D call. Germline V gene data show CDR1 as SGHDN and CDR2 as FVKESK. The CDR3 is 13 amino acids. V gave up 0 bases and J gave up 5 bases, with 8 bases separating them. For the CDR3, the DNA is TGTGCCAGCAGCCAAGAAATCCCTGACGAGCAGTACTTC. Residues: CASSQEIPDEQYF.

This clonotype occurred a few times. V gene TRBV18 combines with J gene TRBJ1-2, with D maybe TRBD1 (5 bases). The CDR3 is made up of 14 amino acids. Germline CDR1 KGHSH, CDR2 LQKENI. V was pared by 3 bases and J by 5 bases, with 13 bases between. CDR3 sequence: CASSPSGQVYGYTF. CDR3 DNA sequence: TGTGCCAGCTCACCCTCCGGACAAGTATATGGCTACACCTTC.

At least ten counts were recorded for this clonotype. The junction departs from germline at one end; a sequencing error may be responsible. The gene calls are TRBV5-1 and TRBJ2-1; D possibly corresponds to TRBD2 (5 bases). The CDR3 has 15 amino acids. The germline gives CDR1 SGHRS, CDR2 YFSETQ. The CDR3 sequence is CASSLGGSPYNEQFF. DNA of the CDR3: TGTGCCAGCAGCTTAGGTGGGAGCCCCTACAATGAGCAGTTCTTC.

The gene calls are TRBV27 and TRBJ1-1; D unresolved. The CDR3 runs 13 residues. V was clipped by 5 bases and J by 3 bases, with 10 bases between them. Germline V gene sequence: CDR1 MNHEY, CDR2 SMNVEV (reference sequence). The CDR3 loop is CASSHGGDTEAFF. DNA of the CDR3: TGTGCCAGCAGTCACGGAGGTGACACTGAAGCTTTCTTT.

This clonotype was counted a few times. The chain uses TRBV5-1 and TRBJ1-1; 7 bases agree with TRBD1. Germline loops: CDR1 SGHRS, CDR2 YFSETQ. The CDR3 runs to 17 residues. V dropped 3 bases and J dropped 10; count of bases not matched to a gene: 21. In DNA, the CDR3 is TGCGCCAGCAGCTCGACGATCCCTACAGGGGCCCACGAAGGAGCTTTCTTT. Its protein is CASSSTIPTGAHEGAFF.

The rearrangement links TRBV5-1 to TRBJ2-7; 8 bases are a match to TRBD1. Looked up from germline, CDR1 is SGHRS and CDR2 is YFSETQ. The CDR3 sequence is 17 residues long. After removal of 3 bases from V and 4 bases from J, the junction contained 15 bases not matched to a gene. In DNA form, the CDR3 reads TGCGCCAGCAGCTATGCAATCGTCCGGGACAGGCAATACGAGCAGTACTTC. Its protein is CASSYAIVRDRQYEQYF.

This chain links TRBV6-4 with TRBJ2-3; the D is unclear. V gave up 0 bases and J gave up 5 bases, with 9 bases separating them. The CDR3 is 14 residues long. In germline, CDR1 is MRHNA, CDR2 SNTAGT. The CDR3 DNA is TGTGCCAGCAGTGACTCGAGTGAGAGAGATACGCAGTATTTT. Residues: CASSDSSERDTQYF.

In this sample, this clonotype turned up many times. V usage is TRBV5-1 and J usage is TRBJ2-7; TRBD1 matches 8 bases. Losses at the gene ends were 3 bases for V and 3 bases for J; bases not matched to a gene: 5. The CDR3 is 14 residues long. Germline V gene sequence: CDR1 SGHRS, CDR2 YFSETQ. The CDR3 region is CASSSGQGDYEQYF. In DNA form, the CDR3 reads TGCGCCAGCAGCTCCGGACAGGGAGACTACGAGCAGTACTTC.

V is TRBV4-2 and J is TRBJ2-7; D not resolved. Trimming removed 0 bases at V and 7 bases at J, with 16 bases between. Germline CDR1 is LGHNA and CDR2 is YNFKEQ. The length of the CDR3 is 15 residues. Here the CDR3 DNA reads TGTGCCAGCAGCCAAGATAGTCCCGAAGGAAAGGAGCAGTACTTC. It translates to CASSQDSPEGKEQYF.

The rearrangement uses TRBV4-1 and TRBJ2-1; TRBD2 aligns across 14 bases. Germline V gene sequence: CDR1 MGHRA, CDR2 YSYEKL. The CDR3 length is 18 residues. V was clipped by 2 bases and J by 4 bases; unmatched bases: 7. CDR3 protein: CASSQTGTSGSRYNEQFF. DNA for the CDR3: TGCGCCAGCAGCCAAACGGGGACTAGCGGGAGCAGGTACAATGAGCAGTTCTTC.

This clonotype has only a few counts. The J gene is TRBJ2-3, the V gene TRBV5-1; TRBD1 aligns across 10 bases. V lost 4 bases to trimming and J lost 5 bases; unmatched junction nucleotides: 4. Germline V gives CDR1 SGHRS, CDR2 YFSETQ. The CDR3 totals 14 residues. CDR3: CASSGTGAEDTQYF. In DNA, the CDR3 is TGCGCCAGCAGCGGGACAGGGGCGGAAGATACGCAGTATTTT.